The rows below give T cell receptor beta chains drawn from one sample of a study of PD-1 blockade in classical Hodgkin lymphoma. The table came from immunoSEQ multiplex PCR; TCRdb's copy has only in-frame clones and leaves some out. Altogether 15,000 or so clones are present, approximately 60% being singletons, with the ten largest covering roughly a tenth. The sequenced sample was peripheral blood mononuclear cells (PBMCs), obtained at baseline. The receptor source for this set is a human donor with classical Hodgkin lymphoma. The CDR3 runs from the conserved cysteine through the conserved F or W. A D gene is named only where the DNA matches it firmly. Size values are once, few and many counts, or a class for expanded clones, and some rows have none.

>TRBJ2-1|.|TRBD2|TRBV28
TGTGCCAGCAGCCTAGCGGGACTAGCGGAGAACAATGAGCAGTTCTTC
CASSLAGLAENNEQFF
>TRBJ1-1|.|.|TRBV9
TGTGCCAGCAGCGTAGCGTCAGTGGGCACTGAAGCTTTCTTT
CASSVASVGTEAFF
>TRBJ2-2|.|TRBD2|TRBV19
TGTGCCAGTGGCGGGAGCTACACCGGGGAGCTGTTTTTT
CASGGSYTGELFF
>TRBJ2-3|.|TRBD1|TRBV12-5
TGTGCTAGTGCCCTATCCAGGGGGCAAGGCACAGATACGCAGTATTTT
CASALSRGQGTDTQYF
>TRBJ2-1|few|.|TRBV21-1
TGTGCCAGCGTTAGGCGTATTGGGCGGAATGAGCAGTTCTTC
CASVRRIGRNEQFF
>TRBJ2-3|.|.|TRBV2
TGTGCCAGCAGCCCGCCGGTGGGGGCAGTGGGGGATACGCAGTATTTT
CASSPPVGAVGDTQYF
>TRBJ2-3|few|.|TRBV29-1
TGCAGCGTTGATGAACAGGGAGCGGCAGATACGCAGTATTTT
CSVDEQGAADTQYF
>TRBJ2-1|.|TRBD1|TRBV11-3
TGTGCCAGCAGCTTAGGTGGCAGGGGGAGTTCCAATGAGCAGTTCTTC
CASSLGGRGSSNEQFF
>TRBJ1-4|.|.|TRBV27
TGTGCCAGCAGTGGTCGGACAGCACTTACCGCAACTAATGAAAAACTGTTTTTT
CASSGRTALTATNEKLFF
>TRBJ2-7|.|TRBD2|TRBV18
TGTGCCAGCTCACCGACTAGCGGGATTTCCGAGCAGTACTTC
CASSPTSGISEQYF
>TRBJ1-5|once|.|TRBV28
TGTGCCAGCAGAAACAACCGAGGAGGGGATCAGCCCCAGCATTTT
CASRNNRGGDQPQHF
>TRBJ2-2|.|.|TRBV6-4
TGTGCCAGCAGTGAATCAGGGAATTCAGGGGAGCTGTTTTTT
CASSESGNSGELFF
>TRBJ2-1|.|.|TRBV25-1
TGTGCCAGCAGTGATCGCCAACTAGCCCACAATGAGCAGTTCTTC
CASSDRQLAHNEQFF
>TRBJ2-5|.|TRBD2|TRBV4-1
TGCGCCAGCAGCCAGCAAGAGGGGGCGGGAGGGTTTCAAGAGACCCAGTACTTC
CASSQQEGAGGFQETQYF
>TRBJ1-1|.|TRBD1|TRBV5-4
TGTGCCAGCAGCTTGCCCACAGGGGGCCCCACTGAAGCTTTCTTT
CASSLPTGGPTEAFF
>TRBJ2-5|.|.|TRBV29-1
TGCAGCGTCTGGACAGACCAAGAGACCCAGTACTTC
CSVWTDQETQYF
>TRBJ2-7|.|TRBD1|TRBV5-8
TGTGCCAGCAGCTTAGATCTTGGACAGGGAAGTTACGAGCAGTACTTC
CASSLDLGQGSYEQYF
>TRBJ2-1|.|.|TRBV18
TGTGCCAGCTCCCCAGGCGCAGGGAAGGCCAATGAGCAGTTCTTC
CASSPGAGKANEQFF
>TRBJ2-1|.|TRBD2|TRBV6-1
TGTGCCAGCAGTGTACTAGCGGGAGGGCTTGGCTACAATGAGCAGTTCTTC
CASSVLAGGLGYNEQFF
>TRBJ2-7|.|TRBD1|TRBV15
TGTGCCACCAGCCAGGACAGGTGGGGCTACGAGCAGTACTTC
CATSQDRWGYEQYF
>TRBJ2-1|.|.|TRBV19
TGTGCCAGTAGTATTCAGCGGAGATACAATGAGCAGTTCTTC
CASSIQRRYNEQFF
>TRBJ2-7|medium-sized|TRBD2|TRBV11-2
TGTGCCAGCAGCTTAGACTTGTACGGGGGGAACTACGAGCAGTACTTC
CASSLDLYGGNYEQYF
>TRBJ2-7|.|.|TRBV15
TGTGCCACCAGCAGAGACAGGACCTCCTACGAGCAGTACTTC
CATSRDRTSYEQYF
>TRBJ2-7|once|.|TRBV9
TGTGCCAGCAGCGTTGACTTAGCTTCCTACGAGCAGTACTTC
CASSVDLASYEQYF
>TRBJ1-1|few|.|TRBV27
TGTGCCAGCAGTCCCCTATCATGGGGAGGGAACACTGAAGCTTTCTTT
CASSPLSWGGNTEAFF
>TRBJ2-3|.|TRBD1|TRBV25-1
TGTGCCAGCAGTGAGCGAGGACAGGGGAGGGATACGCAGTATTTT
CASSERGQGRDTQYF
>TRBJ2-7|once|.|TRBV7-9
TGTGCCAGCAGCTTTGCCAGTACCTCTAACTACCGCGAGCAGTACTTC
CASSFASTSNYREQYF
>TRBJ2-1|.|.|TRBV29-1
TGCAGCGTTGAAGATTACGGCGAGCAGTTCTTC
CSVEDYGEQFF
>TRBJ1-1|few|.|TRBV2
TGTGCCAGCAGTGAGAATGGAGGAATGAAAGCTTTCTTT
CASSENGGMKAFF
>TRBJ1-5|.|.|TRBV7-9
TGTGCCAGCAGCCCGGGCGGGGGCAATCAGCCCCAGCATTTT
CASSPGGGNQPQHF
>TRBJ1-1|once|.|TRBV9
TGTGCCAGCAGCGTACCCGGGGAAACTGAAGCTTTCTTT
CASSVPGETEAFF
>TRBJ2-7|.|.|TRBV2
TGTGCCAGCAACTTCCGCCGGGGCCGACAGTACGAGCAGTACTTC
CASNFRRGRQYEQYF
>TRBJ2-1|few|TRBD2|TRBV7-9
TGTGCCAGCAGCGGAGTAGCGGGAGGGGAGAAATCCTACAATGAGCAGTTCTTC
CASSGVAGGEKSYNEQFF
>TRBJ2-7|once|.|TRBV5-4
TGTGCCAGCAGCTTGGGTAGCTCCGACTACGAGCAGTACTTC
CASSLGSSDYEQYF
>TRBJ2-7|.|TRBD2|TRBV6-6
TGTGCCAGCAGTTACTCTCTAGCGGGAACCTACGAGCAGTACTTC
CASSYSLAGTYEQYF
>TRBJ2-3|.|TRBD2|TRBV4-1
TGCGCCAGCAGCCAAGTGCCGTCGGGCGGGAGGCACACAGATACGCAGTATTTT
CASSQVPSGGRHTDTQYF
>TRBJ2-1|.|.|TRBV6-6
TGTGCCAGCAGTACAGAGCTGCAATTCCTTTACAATGAGCAGTTCTTC
CASSTELQFLYNEQFF
>TRBJ1-1|.|.|TRBV10-3
TGTGCCATCAGTGGGAGGGGGGTGAACACTGAAGCTTTCTTT
CAISGRGVNTEAFF
>TRBJ2-7|few|.|TRBV15
TGTGCCACCAGCAGAGAAGGAGGGGGGTTGTACGAGCAGTACTTC
CATSREGGGLYEQYF
>TRBJ2-5|few|TRBD1|TRBV9
TGTGCCAGCAGCGTAGCGGGACAGGGGACGGAGACCCAGTACTTC
CASSVAGQGTETQYF
>TRBJ1-2|few|.|TRBV19
TGTGCCAGTAGTATCAATAAGGGTTATAGCTATGGCTACACCTTC
CASSINKGYSYGYTF
>TRBJ2-7|.|TRBD2|TRBV2
TGTGCCAGCACCGAAGACGGGGGGAACATAACCCCCTACGAGCAGTACTTC
CASTEDGGNITPYEQYF
>TRBJ2-5|.|.|TRBV7-8
TGTGCCAGCAGCCAGGACTACTACAGCCAAGAGACCCAGTACTTC
CASSQDYYSQETQYF
>TRBJ2-7|.|.|TRBV27
TGTGCCAGCAGATTGAACGGATACTCCTACGAGCAGTACTTC
CASRLNGYSYEQYF
>TRBJ2-1|once|TRBD2|TRBV29-1
TGCAGCGTTGATCCTTCTAGCGGGAGTTGGGATGAGCAGTTCTTC
CSVDPSSGSWDEQFF
>TRBJ1-1|few|.|TRBV11-3
TGTGCCAGCAGCTTATCCCCCACAGGAAGTTTACCTTTCTTT
CASSLSPTGSLPFF
>TRBJ2-7|.|TRBD2|TRBV6-1
TGTGCCAGCAGTGCCGAAATTAGCGGGAGGGTCGACGAGCAGTACTTC
CASSAEISGRVDEQYF
>TRBJ2-5|few|.|TRBV28
TGTGCCAGCAGTTTCGAACAAGGAGGCTTCCAAGAGACCCAGTACTTC
CASSFEQGGFQETQYF
>TRBJ2-7|.|TRBD2|TRBV5-4
TGTGCCAGCAGCCTCGGACTAGCGGACGAGCAGTACTTC
CASSLGLADEQYF
>TRBJ2-2|.|.|TRBV4-1
TGCGCCAGCAGCCAAGGGGTCGGAGGGGTCGGGGAGCTGTTTTTT
CASSQGVGGVGELFF
>TRBJ2-4|.|TRBD1|TRBV11-1
TGTGCCAGCAGCTTGGGACAGGGAGTGGAAAACATTCAGTACTTC
CASSLGQGVENIQYF
>TRBJ2-2|.|TRBD2|TRBV11-2
TGTGCCAGCAGCCCCTACCCTAGCGGTATGAGGGCCGGGGAGCTGTTTTTT
CASSPYPSGMRAGELFF
>TRBJ2-3|few|TRBD2|TRBV6-4
TGTGCCAGCAGCTGGACTAGCGAAGATACGCAGTATTTT
CASSWTSEDTQYF
>TRBJ1-2|.|.|TRBV2
TGTGCCAGGAATAAGGACGGAGCTAACTATGGCTACACCTTC
CARNKDGANYGYTF
>TRBJ2-1|.|.|TRBV18
TGTGCCAGCTCACCCTCTCAGCTTCGGTGGGGATCCTACAATGAGCAGTTCTTC
CASSPSQLRWGSYNEQFF
>TRBJ1-5|.|TRBD1|TRBV6-1
TGTGCCAGCATAGGGACAGCCCCGAGTCAGCCCCAGCATTTT
CASIGTAPSQPQHF
>TRBJ2-7|.|.|TRBV4-1
TGCGCCAGCAGCCAAATCCAAGCCCGACTGGGTAGCTCCTACGAGCAGTACTTC
CASSQIQARLGSSYEQYF
>TRBJ2-1|.|.|TRBV11-3
TGTGCCAGCAGCTTAGGCTACAATGAGCAGTTCTTC
CASSLGYNEQFF
>TRBJ1-2|.|.|TRBV5-1
TGCGCCAGCAGCTTATTTCGAGGGGGGACCTTTAACTATGGCTACACCTTC
CASSLFRGGTFNYGYTF
>TRBJ2-1|.|.|TRBV11-2
TGTGCCAGCAGCTTAACCACCGGGACCGCCTCCAGGGGTGAGCAGTTCTTC
CASSLTTGTASRGEQFF